Below, 30 T cell receptor beta chains from the same sample are listed, as sequenced in a study of technical replicates of blood from a handful of donors. Libraries were prepared by immunoSEQ multiplex PCR; TCRdb keeps only in-frame clonotypes and omits some of them. The table includes 60,000 to 90,000 clones, 85% to 95% detected once. The specimen sequenced was T cells isolated from PBMCs. Receptors originate from a human donor in good health.

The genes are TRBV28 and TRBJ1-1, with D unclear. Trimming stripped 6 bases from V and 7 bases from J, with 9 bases between. CDR3 length equals 11 residues. CDR1 is MDHEN and CDR2 is SYDVKM in the germline V gene. The CDR3 loop reads CASSYSFEAFF. DNA of the CDR3: TGTGCCAGCAGCTACAGCTTTGAAGCTTTCTTT. The complete variable domain, with remaining parts taken from reference TRBV28 and TRBJ1-1, reads DVKVTQSSRYLVKRTGEKVFLECVQDMDHENMFWYRQDPGLGLRLIYFSYDVKMKEKGDIPEGYSVSREKKERFSLILESASTNQTSMYLCASSYSFEAFFGQGTRLTVV.

V and J are TRBV30 and TRBJ2-1; tentatively, D is TRBD1 (5 bases). The CDR3 is made up of 14 amino acids. Trimming pared 0 bases from V and 4 bases from J, leaving 10 bases between. Germline CDR1 and CDR2: GTSNPN and SVGIG (reference sequence). CDR3 DNA sequence: TGTGCCTGGAGTGTGAGGCGGACATACAATGAGCAGTTCTTC. Amino acids: CAWSVRRTYNEQFF.

The CDR3 reads CASSLGLAGIETQYF. In DNA, the CDR3 is TGTGCCAGCAGCCTAGGCCTAGCGGGAATAGAGACCCAGTACTTC. The chain employs TRBV7-7 and TRBJ2-5; TRBD2 agrees at 9 bases. The CDR3 covers 15 residues. Trimming removed 5 bases from V and 4 bases from J; junction bases left unmatched: 8. Germline lookup yields CDR1 SSHAT and CDR2 FNYEAQ (reference sequence). The complete variable domain, with remaining parts taken from reference TRBV7-7 and TRBJ2-5, reads GAGVSQSPRYKVTKRGQDVTLRCDPISSHATLYWYQQALGQGPEFLTYFNYEAQPDKSGLPSDRFSAERPEGSISTLTIQRTEQRDSAMYRCASSLGLAGIETQYFGPGTRLLVL.

This chain's CDR3 is CASSQGTSGRFFYEQYF. The CDR3 nucleotides are TGCGCCAGCAGCCAAGGAACTAGCGGGAGATTTTTCTACGAGCAGTACTTC. The chain joins TRBV4-3 to TRBJ2-7; 11 nucleotides align to TRBD2. CDR1 is LGHNA, CDR2 YSLEER, per germline. The ends lost 1 base at V and 3 bases at J; junction bases unmatched: 8. This CDR3 is built from 17 residues.

The chain recombines TRBV25-1 with TRBJ1-1; 7 bases match TRBD1. This CDR3 has 16 amino acids. With 4 bases clipped from V and 0 bases from J, the junction kept 8 bases outside the gene matches. Per germline, CDR1 MGHDK and CDR2 SYGVNS. The CDR3 is CASSGRQGSMNTEAFF. CDR3 sequence (DNA): TGTGCCAGCAGTGGCAGACAGGGTTCCATGAACACTGAAGCTTTCTTT.

J is TRBJ1-1 and V is TRBV7-3; TRBD1 might be the D (6 bases). In germline, CDR1 is SGHTA, CDR2 FQGTGA. V lost 5 bases to trimming and J lost 0 bases, with 10 bases between them. This CDR3 spans 14 amino acids. The CDR3 sequence is CASSPDRVNTEAFF. As DNA, the CDR3 is TGTGCCAGCAGCCCGGACAGAGTGAACACTGAAGCTTTCTTT.

The rearrangement links TRBV28 to TRBJ2-7; TRBD2 aligns across 8 bases. V lost 6 bases to trimming and J lost 2 bases; unmatched junction nucleotides: 6. This CDR3 comprises 14 residues. Germline CDR1 reads MDHEN; CDR2 reads SYDVKM. In DNA form, the CDR3 reads TGTGCCAGCAGCCCAGCGGGAGCCGCCTACGAGCAGTACTTC. Its protein is CASSPAGAAYEQYF.

The chain uses TRBV30 and TRBJ2-7; 8 nucleotides match TRBD1. This CDR3 has 14 amino acids. The junction had 3 bases not matched to a gene; V was cut back by 0 bases and J by 2 bases. Germline CDR1 and CDR2: GTSNPN and SVGIG (reference sequence). The CDR3 loop reads CAWSVLRGPYEQYF. Here the CDR3 DNA reads TGTGCCTGGAGTGTACTCAGGGGGCCCTACGAGCAGTACTTC.

This clone came up a few times. The chain carries TRBV5-7 and TRBJ1-5; 8 bases agree with TRBD1. TRBV5-7 is noted as an ORF with a role that remains uncertain. The CDR3 runs 16 residues. Trimming cost V 3 bases and J 0 bases; bases outside gene matches: 5. The CDR3 loop reads CASSYSQGASNQPQHF. In DNA, the CDR3 is TGTGCCAGCAGCTACTCGCAGGGGGCTAGCAATCAGCCCCAGCATTTT.

J is TRBJ2-5 and V is TRBV10-2; TRBD2 matches 11 bases. The ends lost 6 bases at V and 5 bases at J; junction bases unmatched: 5. The V gene's germline CDR1 is WSHSY and CDR2 SAAADI. The CDR3 contains 14 residues. This CDR3 is CASRSSGRTETQYF. For the CDR3, the DNA is TGCGCCAGCAGGTCTAGCGGGAGGACCGAGACCCAGTACTTC.

This chain uses TRBV5-8 with TRBJ2-7; 10 bases match TRBD1. V lost 4 bases, J lost 5 bases, and 9 bases stayed unmatched. Germline loops: CDR1 SGHTS, CDR2 YDEGEE. There are 15 residues in the CDR3. DNA for the CDR3: TGTGCCAGCAGCCTAACCGGGACAGGGGTCGACGAGCAGTACTTC. Translation gives CASSLTGTGVDEQYF.

V usage is TRBV9 and J usage is TRBJ2-5, with TRBD2 matching over 12 bases. Per germline, CDR1 SGDLS and CDR2 YYNGEE. The CDR3 extends over 16 amino acids. Germline trimming cut 0 bases from V and 2 bases from J; bases unmatched to any gene: 2. The CDR3 nucleotides read TGTGCCAGCAGCGTAGGACTAGCGGGAGTTCAAGAGACCCAGTACTTC. Translating gives CASSVGLAGVQETQYF.

The V call is TRBV6-1, the J call TRBJ2-2, with D unclear. The CDR3 is 15 residues long. The germline V gene has CDR1 MNHNS and CDR2 SASEGT. V was shortened by 8 bases and J by 2 bases, with 15 bases between the two germline ends. The CDR3 is CASAMAGVNTGELFF. For the CDR3, the DNA is TGTGCCAGCGCCATGGCCGGAGTTAACACCGGGGAGCTGTTTTTT.

The rearrangement uses TRBV15 and TRBJ2-2, with D possibly matching TRBD1 (5 bases). This CDR3 comprises 15 residues. V lost 1 base and J lost 1, with 7 bases in between. Looked up from germline, CDR1 is LNHNV and CDR2 is YYDKDF (reference sequence). The CDR3 sequence is CATSRATGNTGELFF. Here the CDR3 DNA reads TGTGCCACCAGCAGAGCCACAGGGAACACCGGGGAGCTGTTTTTT.

This clone was seen a single time. The chain uses TRBV19 and TRBJ2-3, with D possibly being TRBD1 (5 bases). Trimming stripped 1 base from V and 3 bases from J, with 8 bases between. Germline V gene sequence: CDR1 LNHDA, CDR2 SQIVND (reference sequence). The CDR3 runs 14 residues. The CDR3 sequence: CASSIGGTTDTQYF. CDR3 sequence (DNA): TGTGCCAGTAGTATAGGGGGCACTACAGATACGCAGTATTTT.

The chain links TRBV11-2 to TRBJ2-5; a weak D match, TRBD1 (6 bases). Between the trimmed V and J ends, which lost 3 bases and 2 bases, there was a span of 7 bases. CDR1 is SGHAT, CDR2 FQNNGV, per germline. CDR3 length equals 13 residues. CDR3 amino acids: CASSFGTQETQYF. The CDR3 nucleotides read TGTGCCAGCAGCTTCGGGACACAAGAGACCCAGTACTTC. Supplemented by reference TRBV11-2 and TRBJ2-5, the full variable domain reads EAGVAQSPRYKIIEKRQSVAFWCNPISGHATLYWYQQILGQGPKLLIQFQNNGVVDDSQLPKDRFSAERLKGVDSTLKIQPAKLEDSAVYLCASSFGTQETQYFGPGTRLLVL.

The gene calls are TRBV15 and TRBJ1-5; D is undetermined. This CDR3 has 16 amino acids. Trimming took off 0 bases at V and 0 bases at J, with 9 bases between the two ends. The germline CDR1 and CDR2 sequences are LNHNV and YYDKDF (reference sequence). The CDR3, as DNA: TGTGCCACCAGCAGAGATTTGGGAGGTAGCAATCAGCCCCAGCATTTT. It specifies CATSRDLGGSNQPQHF. Based on the CDR3 plus reference TRBV15 and TRBJ1-5, the full variable domain is DAMVIQNPRYQVTQFGKPVTLSCSQTLNHNVMYWYQQKSSQAPKLLFHYYDKDFNNEADTPDNFQSRRPNTSFCFLDIRSPGLGDTAMYLCATSRDLGGSNQPQHFGDGTRLSIL.

The chain carries TRBV11-3 and TRBJ2-1, with 12 bases that match TRBD2. Germline CDR1 SGHNT, CDR2 YENEEA. The CDR3 is made up of 15 amino acids. The J segment lost 6 bases and the V segment lost 4 bases, leaving 4 bases of the junction unmatched. CDR3 protein: CASSSRTSGTNEQFF. The CDR3 DNA reads TGTGCCAGCAGCTCACGGACTAGCGGGACCAATGAGCAGTTCTTC. The full variable domain, its missing parts supplied by reference TRBV11-3 and TRBJ2-1, is EAGVVQSPRYKIIEKKQPVAFWCNPISGHNTLYWYLQNLGQGPELLIRYENEEAVDDSQLPKDRFSAERLKGVDSTLKIQPAELGDSAVYLCASSSRTSGTNEQFFGPGTRLTVL.

The chain employs TRBV27 and TRBJ2-7; 9 bases align to TRBD2. This CDR3 contains 15 residues. V lost 3 bases, J lost 6 bases, and 9 bases stayed unmatched. From germline, CDR1 is MNHEY and CDR2 SMNVEV (reference sequence). CDR3 DNA sequence: TGTGCCAGCAGTTTCAACCCTAGCGGGATAGTCGAGCAGTACTTC. Residues: CASSFNPSGIVEQYF.

The chain couples TRBV14 to TRBJ2-7; D remains ambiguous. The CDR3 runs 13 residues. Germline V lookup: CDR1 SGHDN, CDR2 FVKESK. The V end lost 0 bases, the J end lost 3 bases, and 6 bases lay between the germline ends. The CDR3 region has the DNA TGTGCCAGCAGCCAAGATCCGGGCTACGAGCAGTACTTC. Protein product: CASSQDPGYEQYF.

The chain couples TRBV25-1 to TRBJ1-1; D may be TRBD1 (5 bases). The CDR3 length is 13 residues. With 7 bases removed from V and 1 base from J, the gap between germline ends came to 10 bases. Per germline, CDR1 MGHDK and CDR2 SYGVNS. The CDR3 DNA follows: TGTGCCAGCAACTGGGGGGGGAACACTGAAGCTTTCTTT. It encodes CASNWGGNTEAFF.

The chain is built from TRBV6-5 and TRBJ2-1, with 14 nucleotides matching TRBD2. Trimming at V came to 7 bases and at J to 7 bases, leaving 3 bases not matched to a gene. Germline-derived CDR1 and CDR2 are MNHEY and SVGAGI. The CDR3 is 14 amino acids. DNA of the CDR3: TGTGCCAGCATCGGGACTAGCGGGAGAAATGAGCAGTTCTTC. It specifies CASIGTSGRNEQFF.

This rearrangement joins TRBV6-6 to TRBJ2-7, with D possibly TRBD1 on 5 matching bases. Germline V CDR1 and CDR2: MNHNY, SVGAGI (reference sequence). Trimming shortened V by 5 bases and J by 0 bases, and 14 bases separated the two germline ends. The CDR3 runs to 15 residues. CDR3 loop: CASSVPDTHSYEQYF. For the CDR3, the DNA is TGTGCCAGCAGTGTCCCGGACACGCACTCCTACGAGCAGTACTTC.

The chain joins TRBV6-5 to TRBJ2-7; TRBD1 is a possible D gene (6 bases). The CDR3 contains 16 residues. V was clipped by 2 bases and J by 3 bases, with 17 bases between them. The germline V gene encodes CDR1 MNHEY and CDR2 SVGAGI. The CDR3 coding sequence is TGTGCCAGCAGTTACGGGACACCGTCCGAGTTCTACGAGCAGTACTTC. It specifies CASSYGTPSEFYEQYF.

V is TRBV7-9 and J is TRBJ1-3, with 9 bases that match TRBD1. Germline V CDR1 and CDR2: SEHNR, FQNEAQ (reference sequence). CDR3 length: 15 residues. Trimming took 5 bases from V and 10 from J; bases not matched to a gene: 12. The CDR3 loop is CASSIHRGRESTIYF. CDR3 DNA sequence: TGTGCCAGCAGCATACACAGGGGGCGCGAATCAACCATATATTTT.

This clone was observed a few times. The rearrangement links TRBV10-3 to TRBJ1-5; TRBD1 is a possible D gene (5 bases). The CDR3 is made up of 14 amino acids. V lost 2 bases, J lost 4 bases, and 9 bases lay in between. Germline-derived CDR1 and CDR2 are ENHRY and SYGVKD. The CDR3 DNA reads as TGTGCCATCAGTGAGAGCGGGGCAAATCAGCCCCAGCATTTT. The encoded protein is CAISESGANQPQHF.

This rearrangement joins TRBV4-1 to TRBJ2-3; TRBD2 aligns across 9 bases. V lost 3 bases, J lost 2 bases, and 3 bases stayed unmatched. The CDR3 is 15 residues long. Germline CDR1 MGHRA, CDR2 YSYEKL. CDR3 amino acids: CASSHIAGATDTQYF. The CDR3 bases are TGCGCCAGCAGCCACATAGCGGGAGCCACAGATACGCAGTATTTT.

The chain recombines TRBV6-5 with TRBJ1-2, with 9 bases identical to TRBD1. V shed 6 bases and J 5 bases; nucleotides not matched to a gene: 10. Germline V gene data show CDR1 as MNHEY and CDR2 as SVGAGI. CDR3 length: 15 amino acids. The CDR3 sequence is CASSYPGTGSYGYTF. The CDR3 nucleotides are TGTGCCAGCAGCTACCCCGGGACAGGGTCGTATGGCTACACCTTC.

V usage is TRBV28 and J usage is TRBJ2-2; 10 bases fit TRBD2. The CDR3 spans 15 residues. The ends lost 8 bases at V and 3 bases at J; junction bases unmatched: 6. Germline V CDR1 and CDR2: MDHEN, SYDVKM. The CDR3, as DNA: TGTGCCAGCGGGCTAGCGGGAGAGCACACCGGGGAGCTGTTTTTT. Translation gives CASGLAGEHTGELFF.

The rearrangement links TRBV4-2 to TRBJ2-2; no clear D gene. The V end lost 3 bases, the J end lost 6 bases, and 17 bases lay between the germline ends. The CDR3 sequence is 16 residues long. CDR1 is LGHNA and CDR2 is YNFKEQ in the germline V gene. In DNA form, the CDR3 reads TGTGCCAGCAGCCACTATATATTAGGAGACGCCGGGGAGCTGTTTTTT. Its protein product is CASSHYILGDAGELFF.